This TCR beta chain was recorded in a study of chemoradiotherapy in HPV16-positive cancers. Measured with immunoSEQ multiplex PCR; TCRdb has only the in-frame clones, and not every one. This sample yields under 15,000 clones, of which roughly 70% are seen a single time; around 7.8% belongs to the top ten. The CDR3 contains 14 residues. The V end was cut by 3 bases, the J end by 4 bases, with 10 bases between. The V gene's germline CDR1 is LNHDA and CDR2 SQIVND (reference sequence). Over chemoradiotherapy, repertoires were sampled more than once. This material was collected from a patient who underwent chemoradiotherapy. This TCR came from a human donor with HPV-associated anogenital cancer. This chain uses TRBV19 with TRBJ1-5; D is ambiguous. Written as DNA, the CDR3 is TGTGCCAGTAGTATTATTGGAGGGAATCAGCCCCAGCATTTT. Amino acids: CASSIIGGNQPQHF.